These 32 T cell receptor beta chains came from one sample sequenced in a study of early T cells in non-severe SARS-CoV-2 infection. TCRdb analysed the 5' RACE reads with MiXCR anew, one entry per CDR3 protein. The table lists about 64,000 distinct CDR3 sequences, 18% of them singletons, with roughly 8.2% in the top ten. Sequenced here: whole blood, sampled at baseline. Receptor source: an adult who was a healthcare worker with PCR-confirmed SARS-CoV-2 infection or an uninfected control (not recorded which).

This clonotype has only a few counts. The gene calls are TRBV12-3 or TRBV12-4 and TRBJ1-5; D is unresolved. The V end lost 5 bases, the J end lost 3 bases, and 14 bases lay between the germline ends. The CDR3 is made up of 15 amino acids. CDR3 DNA sequence: TGTGCCAGCAGTCCTTCGGCCGGATTCAATCAGCCCCAGCATTTT. It translates to CASSPSAGFNQPQHF.

The chain couples TRBV5-4 to TRBJ1-4, with unresolved D. The V and J ends lost 4 bases and 8 bases respectively, with 12 bases between them. This CDR3 is 13 amino acids long. The germline CDR1 and CDR2 sequences are SGHNT and YYREEE (reference sequence). This chain's CDR3 is CASSTPYGEKLFF. CDR3 coding DNA: TGTGCCAGCAGCACCCCCTACGGAGAAAAACTGTTTTTT.

This clonotype was detected once. The rearrangement links TRBV12-3 or TRBV12-4 to TRBJ1-1; D gene ambiguous. Trimming took off 3 bases at V and 2 bases at J, with 10 bases between the two ends. This CDR3 comprises 14 residues. The CDR3 bases are TGTGCCAGCAGTTTGACCGGGCGTAACACTGAAGCTTTCTTT. Its translation: CASSLTGRNTEAFF.

This clonotype was counted between two and nine times. CDR3: CAIRADRSEQYF. The DNA for the CDR3 is TGTGCCATCAGGGCGGACAGGTCCGAGCAGTACTTC. The V call is TRBV10-3, the J call TRBJ2-7, with 7 bases identical to TRBD1. In germline, CDR1 is ENHRY, CDR2 SYGVKD. The CDR3 spans 12 residues. V lost 6 bases to trimming and J lost 6 bases; unmatched junction nucleotides: 5.

The chain joins TRBV29-1 to TRBJ1-2, with 10 bases fitting TRBD1. Germline CDR1 and CDR2: SQVTM and ANQGSEA. This CDR3 contains 13 residues. V was clipped by 7 bases and J by 4 bases; unmatched bases: 6. In DNA form, the CDR3 reads TGCAGCGCCCGACAGGGGGCTGGCTATGGCTACACCTTC. This translates into CSARQGAGYGYTF.

The chain uses TRBV29-1 and TRBJ1-1, with D uncertain. Germline V CDR1 and CDR2: SQVTM, ANQGSEA. V lost 4 bases and J 6 bases, leaving 6 bases between the germline ends. The CDR3 has 10 amino acids. The CDR3 is CSVGHSEAFF. CDR3 nucleotides: TGCAGCGTTGGACACTCTGAAGCTTTCTTT. The complete variable domain, with remaining parts taken from reference TRBV29-1 and TRBJ1-1, reads SAVISQKPSRDICQRGTSLTIQCQVDSQVTMMFWYRQQPGQSLTLIATANQGSEATYESGFVIDKFPISRPNLTFSTLTVSNMSPEDSSIYLCSVGHSEAFFGQGTRLTVV.

This chain links TRBV5-1 with TRBJ2-1, with TRBD2 matching over 10 bases. CDR1 is SGHRS and CDR2 is YFSETQ in the germline V gene. The CDR3 consists of 16 residues. V dropped 4 bases and J dropped 7; count of bases not matched to a gene: 11. The CDR3 coding sequence is TGCGCCAGCAGCCCGGATCTAGCGGGAGTTGGAAATGAGCAGTTCTTC. Protein sequence: CASSPDLAGVGNEQFF.

This clonotype was counted only a few times. The chain uses TRBV9 and TRBJ2-1; tentative D call: TRBD2 (7 bases). Germline V gene sequence: CDR1 SGDLS, CDR2 YYNGEE. This CDR3 spans 15 amino acids. The V gene lost 4 bases and the J gene lost 9 bases, with 20 bases spanning the gap. As DNA, the CDR3 is TGTGCCAGCAGCCCAGGCATGGGGGCGGGAGTTGAGCAGTTCTTC. Amino acids: CASSPGMGAGVEQFF.

The chain couples TRBV6-5 to TRBJ2-5, with 12 nucleotides matching TRBD1. The J segment lost 0 bases and the V segment lost 6 bases, leaving 11 bases of the junction unmatched. This CDR3 region has 18 residues. Germline V gene sequence: CDR1 MNHEY, CDR2 SVGAGI. The CDR3 loop is CASSGGQGAGKYQETQYF. In DNA, the CDR3 is TGTGCCAGCAGCGGGGGACAGGGGGCGGGAAAGTACCAAGAGACCCAGTACTTC.

The rearrangement uses TRBV20-1 and TRBJ1-4, with 8 bases fitting TRBD1. J lost 4 bases, V lost 3 bases, and 1 base had no gene match. Per germline, CDR1 DFQATT and CDR2 SNEGSKA (reference sequence). The CDR3 has 13 residues. This CDR3 is CSARTGVNEKLFF. The CDR3 DNA sequence: TGCAGTGCTAGGACAGGGGTTAATGAAAAACTGTTTTTT.

The chain carries TRBV24-1 and TRBJ2-7; 7 bases map to TRBD1. CDR1 and CDR2 (germline): KGHDR, SFDVKD. This CDR3 comprises 15 residues. J gave up 5 bases and V 5 bases, and 11 bases lay outside the gene matches. CDR3 sequence reads: CATSVLTGSVNEQYF. In nucleotides, the CDR3 is TGTGCCACCAGTGTCTTGACAGGGTCGGTCAACGAGCAGTACTTC.

The V call is TRBV24-1, the J call TRBJ2-1; TRBD1 matches 10 bases. V lost 6 bases and J lost 7; bases outside the gene matches: 5. Germline lookup yields CDR1 KGHDR and CDR2 SFDVKD. This CDR3 contains 14 residues. The CDR3 bases are TGTGCCACCAGTCGACAGGGGGCTGTGAATGAGCAGTTCTTC. Translation gives CATSRQGAVNEQFF.

The V call is TRBV4-1, the J call TRBJ1-6, with a weak D call TRBD1 (5 bases). Looked up from germline, CDR1 is MGHRA and CDR2 is YSYEKL. Deletions cut 1 base from V and 10 bases from J, with 14 bases between. The CDR3 has 15 amino acids. The CDR3 sequence is CASSQGQFGTSPLHF. In nucleotides, the CDR3 is TGCGCCAGCAGCCAAGGACAGTTCGGTACCTCACCCCTCCACTTT.

The rearrangement joins TRBV28 to TRBJ2-7; a possible D gene is TRBD1 (6 bases). The CDR3 contains 12 residues. V shed 7 bases and J shed 6 bases, with 13 bases lying between them. Germline CDR1 reads MDHEN; CDR2 reads SYDVKM. The CDR3 DNA reads TGTGCCAGCACAGGGGAATTTGGCGAGCAGTACTTC. Its translation: CASTGEFGEQYF.

Written as DNA, the CDR3 is TGCAGTGCTAGAGTTCTTAACTATGGCTACACCTTC. This encodes CSARVLNYGYTF. The V call is TRBV20-1, the J call TRBJ1-2; D gene ambiguous. Germline CDR1 reads DFQATT; CDR2 reads SNEGSKA (reference sequence). The CDR3 length is 12 residues. Trimming pared 1 base from V and 1 base from J, leaving 4 bases between.

This chain links TRBV6-1 with TRBJ2-3, with D perhaps TRBD2 (6 bases). V was shortened by 6 bases and J by 0 bases, with 16 bases between the two germline ends. Per germline, CDR1 MNHNS and CDR2 SASEGT. CDR3 length: 16 residues. The CDR3 DNA follows: TGTGCCAGCAGAACTAGCAGCTCACCTAGCACAGATACGCAGTATTTT. Protein: CASRTSSSPSTDTQYF.

This sequence joins TRBV9 and TRBJ2-1; 14 nucleotides agree with TRBD2. V shed 4 bases, J shed 2 bases, and the junction held 2 bases outside the gene matches. The CDR3 extends over 16 amino acids. Germline assignment: CDR1 SGDLS and CDR2 YYNGEE. The CDR3 coding sequence is TGTGCCAGCAGCCCGGGACTAGCGGGGGCCTACAATGAGCAGTTCTTC. It yields the protein CASSPGLAGAYNEQFF. Using reference TRBV9 and TRBJ2-1 for the parts outside the CDR3, the full variable domain is DSGVTQTPKHLITATGQRVTLRCSPRSGDLSVYWYQQSLDQGLQFLIQYYNGEERAKGNILERFSAQQFPDLHSELNLSSLELGDSALYFCASSPGLAGAYNEQFFGPGTRLTVL.

A few counts support this clonotype. J is TRBJ2-7 and V is TRBV19; the match to TRBD1 covers 9 bases. The CDR3 loop spans 14 amino acids. J gave up 6 bases and V 3 bases, and 6 bases lay outside the gene matches. The germline gives CDR1 LNHDA, CDR2 SQIVND (reference sequence). This chain's CDR3 is CASSMTGGGVEQYF. CDR3 DNA: TGTGCCAGTAGTATGACAGGGGGAGGCGTCGAGCAGTACTTC.

The CDR3: CAIRTSGGHYEQYF. The DNA for the CDR3 is TGTGCCATCAGGACTAGCGGAGGCCACTACGAGCAGTACTTC. The chain combines TRBV10-3 with TRBJ2-7, with 9 positions matching TRBD2. J gave up 3 bases and V 6 bases, and 6 bases lay outside the gene matches. This CDR3 is 14 amino acids long. Germline CDR1 reads ENHRY; CDR2 reads SYGVKD.

As concerns this clonotype: This may stem from a read error, because a much larger clone lies one nucleotide away. The chain recombines TRBV7-9 with TRBJ1-1; no reliable D call. The CDR3 extends over 12 amino acids. Per the germline V gene, CDR1 is SEHNR and CDR2 is FQNEAQ (reference sequence). Trimming removed 2 bases from V and 7 bases from J, with 8 bases in between. Here the CDR3 reads CASSLSINEAFF. The CDR3 nucleotides read TGTGCCAGCAGCTTATCAATAAATGAAGCTTTCTTT.

This rearrangement joins TRBV18 to TRBJ2-5, with TRBD2 as a possible D gene (6 bases). This CDR3 has 16 residues. Germline assignment: CDR1 KGHSH and CDR2 LQKENI. The ends were cut back, 4 bases at V and 2 bases at J, with 17 bases in the middle. CDR3: CASSLSPPSGQETQYF. The CDR3 DNA is TGTGCCAGCTCACTCTCTCCCCCCAGCGGGCAAGAGACCCAGTACTTC. The entire variable domain, with the rest obtained from reference TRBV18 and TRBJ2-5, is as follows: NAGVMQNPRHLVRRRGQEARLRCSPMKGHSHVYWYRQLPEEGLKFMVYLQKENIIDESGMPKERFSAEFPKEGPSILRIQQVVRGDSAAYFCASSLSPPSGQETQYFGPGTRLLVL.

The J gene is TRBJ2-7, the V gene TRBV6-1; TRBD1 aligns across 7 bases. Germline-derived CDR1 and CDR2 are MNHNS and SASEGT. J was trimmed by 6 bases and V by 10 bases; bases with no gene match: 18. The CDR3 runs 15 residues. CDR3 bases: TGTGCCACCAGACTACTTAACCGGGACAGCAGCGAGCAGTACTTC. It translates to CATRLLNRDSSEQYF.

The table lists this clonotype with many counts. This chain connects TRBV28 to TRBJ2-7, with 7 bases lining up with TRBD1. The CDR3 extends over 13 amino acids. Germline-derived CDR1 and CDR2 are MDHEN and SYDVKM. Trimming at V came to 3 bases and at J to 7 bases, leaving 6 bases not matched to a gene. The CDR3 region is CASSFGTEEEQYF. The DNA for the CDR3 is TGTGCCAGCAGTTTCGGGACAGAGGAAGAGCAGTACTTC.

This clonotype was counted between two and nine times. The rearrangement links TRBV18 to TRBJ1-5; D is unclear. The CDR3 totals 15 residues. CDR1 is KGHSH and CDR2 is LQKENI in the germline V gene. V lost 4 bases and J 1 base, leaving 11 bases between the germline ends. The CDR3 sequence: CASSLGLPSNQPQHF. For the CDR3, the DNA is TGTGCCAGCTCACTAGGACTCCCGAGCAATCAGCCCCAGCATTTT.

V is TRBV12-3 or TRBV12-4 and J is TRBJ1-1, with D possibly matching TRBD1 (5 bases). V shed 3 bases and J shed 5 bases, with 16 bases lying between them. This CDR3 contains 15 residues. Here the CDR3 reads CASSLQGRISTEAFF. In DNA form, the CDR3 reads TGTGCCAGCAGTTTGCAGGGACGGATTTCGACTGAAGCTTTCTTT.

V is TRBV12-3 or TRBV12-4 and J is TRBJ2-1; 7 nucleotides line up with TRBD1. J gave up 8 bases and V 5 bases, and 9 bases lay outside the gene matches. This CDR3 spans 14 amino acids. The CDR3 sequence is CASSPGQVRDEQFF. The CDR3 DNA is TGTGCCAGCAGTCCTGGACAGGTTAGAGATGAGCAGTTCTTC.

This clonotype was detected a few times. The chain combines TRBV14 with TRBJ2-2; no definite D call. The CDR3 consists of 13 residues. Trimming pared 0 bases from V and 5 bases from J, leaving 4 bases between. CDR1 is SGHDN and CDR2 is FVKESK in the germline V gene. CDR3 bases: TGTGCCAGCAGCCAAGAATATACCGGGGAGCTGTTTTTT. Translated: CASSQEYTGELFF.

In its sample, this clonotype was seen many times. This chain links TRBV11-2 with TRBJ2-6, with D perhaps TRBD2 (6 bases). The germline V and J ends were trimmed by 5 bases and 2 bases, with 10 bases remaining between them. The CDR3 consists of 15 residues. The germline CDR1 and CDR2 sequences are SGHAT and FQNNGV. CDR3 bases: TGTGCCAGCAGCCCCAGGAGGGCTGGGGCCAACGTCCTGACTTTC. Protein product: CASSPRRAGANVLTF. The full variable domain, completed using reference TRBV11-2 and TRBJ2-6, is EAGVAQSPRYKIIEKRQSVAFWCNPISGHATLYWYQQILGQGPKLLIQFQNNGVVDDSQLPKDRFSAERLKGVDSTLKIQPAKLEDSAVYLCASSPRRAGANVLTFGAGSRLTVL.

The chain recombines TRBV7-2 with TRBJ2-5, with a weak D call TRBD2 (6 bases). Germline CDR1 is SGHTA and CDR2 is FQGNSA. The CDR3 is 16 residues long. The V and J ends lost 1 base and 6 bases respectively, with 18 bases between them. DNA for the CDR3: TGTGCCAGCAGCTTAGAAGGCGGGGCTAGGTTACAGACCCAGTACTTC. Its protein product is CASSLEGGARLQTQYF.

This clonotype was seen only a few times. V is TRBV19 and J is TRBJ1-5, with a weak D call TRBD1 (6 bases). V lost 3 bases and J 3 bases, leaving 9 bases between the germline ends. Looked up from germline, CDR1 is LNHDA and CDR2 is SQIVND (reference sequence). CDR3 length: 14 residues. CDR3 sequence (DNA): TGTGCCAGTAGTATTACAGGGCACAATCAGCCCCAGCATTTT. Translated: CASSITGHNQPQHF.

The chain combines TRBV3-1 with TRBJ2-1; no clear D gene. Germline CDR1 LGHDT, CDR2 YNNKEL (reference sequence). This CDR3 contains 13 residues. Trimming left V 7 bases short and J 9 bases short, with 16 bases between. The chain's CDR3 is CASTPTGFGEQFF. The CDR3 nucleotides read TGTGCCAGCACCCCAACGGGTTTTGGTGAGCAGTTCTTC.

The CDR3 reads CASSSRGGNTEAFF. The CDR3 region has the DNA TGTGCCAGCAGTAGCAGGGGTGGGAACACTGAAGCTTTCTTT. The chain has TRBV6-2 or TRBV6-3 and TRBJ1-1, with a possible D match to TRBD1 (6 bases). The CDR3 contains 14 residues. CDR1 is MNHEY, CDR2 SVGEGT, per germline. V lost 5 bases, J lost 1 base, and 11 bases lay in between.